One sample yielded the 24 T cell receptor beta chains listed below, sequenced in a study of neoadjuvant nivolumab and ipilimumab in lung cancer. Data came from immunoSEQ multiplex PCR; TCRdb stores just in-frame clones and leaves some out. The sample holds approximately 17,000 clones; more than 65% are singletons and the top ten take 6.5% to 9%. The material was tumor tissue, obtained after neoadjuvant nivolumab, alone or with ipilimumab, at or shortly before surgery. These receptors all come from an adult with non-small cell lung cancer.

The rearrangement joins TRBV27 to TRBJ2-7; 11 bases match TRBD1. The germline CDR1 and CDR2 sequences are MNHEY and SMNVEV (reference sequence). The junction had 13 bases not matched to a gene; V was cut back by 5 bases and J by 10 bases. The CDR3 runs to 15 residues. CDR3 sequence (DNA): TGTGCCAGCAGTCCCGGACAGGGGGCCTACCTACGCCAGTACTTC. The encoded protein is CASSPGQGAYLRQYF.

Note on this clone: Other DNA sequences within the sample encode an identical CDR3. This chain links TRBV9 with TRBJ1-2; D remains ambiguous. CDR1 and CDR2 from the germline V gene are SGDLS and YYNGEE. With 3 bases removed from V and 1 base from J, the gap between germline ends came to 4 bases. This CDR3 has 12 residues. DNA of the CDR3: TGTGCCAGCAGCGCCCGTAACTATGGCTACACCTTC. Protein sequence: CASSARNYGYTF.

This clone ranks as medium-sized. CDR3 nucleotide sequence: TGTGCCAGCAGCTTAGATCGGCCAGGGAAGGAGGCTGAAGCTTTCTTT. Translation: CASSLDRPGKEAEAFF. The rearrangement uses TRBV11-2 and TRBJ1-1; D possibly corresponds to TRBD1 (5 bases). The CDR3 loop spans 16 amino acids. Per the germline V gene, CDR1 is SGHAT and CDR2 is FQNNGV. Deletions cut 0 bases from V and 6 bases from J, with 17 bases between.

The chain carries TRBV6-1 and TRBJ1-4, with D uncertain. This CDR3 has 13 residues. Germline V CDR1 and CDR2: MNHNS, SASEGT. Trimming took off 8 bases at V and 6 bases at J, with 13 bases between the two ends. CDR3 residues: CASWRPDDEKLFF. The CDR3 DNA reads as TGTGCCAGCTGGAGACCGGATGATGAAAAACTGTTTTTT.

This chain connects TRBV23-1 to TRBJ2-1; D tentatively reads TRBD1 or TRBD2 (6 bases each). TRBV23-1 has ORF status, its function being uncertain. V was pared by 0 bases and J by 5 bases, with 14 bases between. This CDR3 region has 16 residues. CDR3 DNA sequence: TGCGCCAGCAGTCAATCGGGACGGGGGCGGCACAATGAGCAGTTCTTC. Translating gives CASSQSGRGRHNEQFF.

The V and J genes are TRBV7-9 and TRBJ2-7; TRBD2 is a possible D gene (6 bases). Germline lookup yields CDR1 SEHNR and CDR2 FQNEAQ (reference sequence). The CDR3 runs 16 residues. Between the trimmed V and J ends, which lost 1 base and 3 bases, there was a span of 16 bases. As DNA, the CDR3 is TGTGCCAGCAGCTTAGGGTGGGGCGTGGAGGGCTACGAGCAGTACTTC. This encodes CASSLGWGVEGYEQYF.

The rearrangement uses TRBV7-6 and TRBJ2-1; 9 bases match TRBD2. V dropped 1 base and J dropped 9; count of bases not matched to a gene: 1. CDR3 size: 13 residues. CDR1 SGHVS and CDR2 FNYEAQ come from the germline V gene. As DNA, the CDR3 is TGTGCCAGCAGCTTAGGTAGCGGGAGTGAGCAGTTCTTC. Protein sequence: CASSLGSGSEQFF.

This chain joins TRBV7-2 and TRBJ2-3; D gene uncertain. CDR1 is SGHTA, CDR2 FQGNSA, per germline. CDR3 length equals 13 residues. Trimming removed 5 bases from V and 14 bases from J, with 20 bases in between. CDR3 DNA: TGTGCCAGCAGCCCCGCGACCGAAATAACACGGTATTTT. It yields the protein CASSPATEITRYF.

The rearrangement links TRBV30 to TRBJ1-3; weak D call: TRBD1 (5 bases). Trimming took 1 base from V and 0 from J, leaving 16 bases between them. Germline CDR1 and CDR2: GTSNPN and SVGIG (reference sequence). This CDR3 has 17 amino acids. The CDR3 spells CAWSDRNRGFSGNTIYF. The CDR3 region has the DNA TGTGCCTGGAGTGACAGGAACAGAGGATTCTCTGGAAACACCATATATTTT.

This clone was counted a single time. V and J are TRBV5-4 and TRBJ2-3, with TRBD2 matching over 11 bases. CDR1 and CDR2 from the germline V gene are SGHNT and YYREEE (reference sequence). The CDR3 length is 18 residues. The J segment lost 1 base and the V segment lost 3 bases, leaving 10 bases of the junction unmatched. The CDR3 region is CASSSGTSGDSGTDTQYF. For the CDR3, the DNA is TGTGCCAGCAGCTCGGGGACTAGCGGTGACAGTGGCACAGATACGCAGTATTTT. Full variable domain (outside the CDR3, taken from reference TRBV5-4 and TRBJ2-3): ETGVTQSPTHLIKTRGQQVTLRCSSQSGHNTVSWYQQALGQGPQFIFQYYREEENGRGNFPPRFSGLQFPNYSSELNVNALELDDSALYLCASSSGTSGDSGTDTQYFGPGTRLTVL.

In this sample, this clone turned up a few times. The gene calls are TRBV6-1 and TRBJ1-2; D is ambiguous. The germline V gene has CDR1 MNHNS and CDR2 SASEGT. The CDR3 sequence is 10 residues long. V lost 6 bases, J lost 6 bases, and 5 bases lay in between. The CDR3 region has the DNA TGTGCCAGCAGCTCGAATGGCTACACCTTC. It encodes CASSSNGYTF.

The chain has TRBV11-3 and TRBJ1-1; D remains unclear. The V gene's germline CDR1 is SGHNT and CDR2 YENEEA. Trimming removed 2 bases at V and 4 bases at J, with 8 bases between. This CDR3 region has 13 residues. The CDR3 here is CASSLTAGTEAFF. In DNA form, the CDR3 reads TGTGCCAGCAGCTTAACGGCGGGCACTGAAGCTTTCTTT.

The chain carries TRBV29-1 and TRBJ2-1; no reliable D call. Germline V gene lookup returns CDR1 SQVTM and CDR2 ANQGSEA. The CDR3 spans 11 residues. The germline V and J ends were trimmed by 3 bases and 10 bases, with 10 bases remaining between them. As DNA, the CDR3 is TGCAGCGTTGATCGCGTTTGGGAGCAGTTCTTC. This translates into CSVDRVWEQFF.

The table lists this clone with a few counts. This chain joins TRBV6-5 and TRBJ1-3; D is unclear. V lost 6 bases and J lost 0, with 12 bases in between. CDR3 size: 15 residues. Germline-derived CDR1 and CDR2 are MNHEY and SVGAGI. CDR3 DNA sequence: TGTGCCAGCAGCTTCGATCACGTCTCTGGAAACACCATATATTTT. Translation gives CASSFDHVSGNTIYF.

V gene TRBV6-1 combines with J gene TRBJ1-1; 7 bases are a match to TRBD1. The CDR3 is 13 amino acids. With 4 bases clipped from V and 5 bases from J, the junction kept 4 bases outside the gene matches. Germline CDR1 and CDR2: MNHNS and SASEGT. The CDR3 DNA reads TGTGCCAGCAGTGTGACAGGGTATACTGAAGCTTTCTTT. Its protein product is CASSVTGYTEAFF.

The V and J genes are TRBV11-2 and TRBJ2-7; D not certain. The germline CDR1 and CDR2 sequences are SGHAT and FQNNGV. The CDR3 sequence is 14 residues long. The V end was cut by 2 bases, the J end by 0 bases, with 8 bases between. In DNA, the CDR3 is TGTGCCAGCAGCTTACAAGCAGCCTCCTACGAGCAGTACTTC. Its protein is CASSLQAASYEQYF.

J is TRBJ2-7 and V is TRBV6-5; D is ambiguous. Trimming left V 0 bases short and J 2 bases short, with 8 bases between. CDR1 is MNHEY and CDR2 is SVGAGI in the germline V gene. This CDR3 has 14 amino acids. CDR3 region: CASSYSTATYEQYF. CDR3 DNA sequence: TGTGCCAGCAGTTACTCGACGGCCACCTACGAGCAGTACTTC.

About this clone itself: The junction departs from germline at one end; a sequencing error may be responsible. This rearrangement joins TRBV11-2 to TRBJ1-2; 9 nucleotides align to TRBD1. The CDR3 runs to 16 residues. The V gene's germline CDR1 is SGHAT and CDR2 FQNNGV. The chain's CDR3 is CASSQDLGQGIDGYTF. The CDR3 nucleotides are TGCGCCAGCAGCCAAGATCTCGGACAGGGGATTGATGGCTACACCTTC.

This clone was counted only a few times. The chain links TRBV20-1 to TRBJ1-2, with D possibly matching TRBD1 (5 bases). The V end was cut by 6 bases, the J end by 8 bases, with 13 bases between. Germline V gives CDR1 DFQATT, CDR2 SNEGSKA (reference sequence). The CDR3 has 11 residues. The CDR3 coding sequence is TGCAGTGCGGAAGCAGGGTACGGCTACACCTTC. Its protein product is CSAEAGYGYTF.

The chain couples TRBV30 to TRBJ2-2; D is possibly TRBD2 (5 bases). The CDR3 is 14 residues long. The germline gives CDR1 GTSNPN, CDR2 SVGIG (reference sequence). Trimming shortened V by 2 bases and J by 6 bases, and 13 bases separated the two germline ends. This chain's CDR3 is CAWSTGFGSGELFF. The CDR3 region has the DNA TGTGCCTGGAGTACGGGATTCGGTTCCGGGGAGCTGTTTTTT.

The chain links TRBV15 to TRBJ2-2; D might be TRBD1 or TRBD2, each matching 5 bases. V gave up 2 bases and J gave up 0 bases, with 10 bases separating them. The CDR3 consists of 16 residues. Germline V gene lookup returns CDR1 LNHNV and CDR2 YYDKDF (reference sequence). CDR3 amino acids: CATSRLPGPNTGELFF. CDR3 sequence (DNA): TGTGCCACCAGCAGATTACCGGGACCGAACACCGGGGAGCTGTTTTTT.

CDR3 in amino acids: CASSTRLLGNTIYF. The CDR3 nucleotides read TGTGCCAGCAGCACCAGGCTCCTTGGAAACACCATATATTTT. The gene calls are TRBV5-6 and TRBJ1-3; no reliable D call. CDR3 size: 14 residues. Trimming left V 4 bases short and J 3 bases short, with 11 bases between. Germline values: CDR1 SGHDT, CDR2 YYEEEE.

The genes are TRBV2 and TRBJ2-7; D is ambiguous. This CDR3 spans 13 amino acids. V lost 4 bases and J lost 0, with 7 bases in between. Germline assignment: CDR1 SNHLY and CDR2 FYNNEI. This CDR3 is CASSAQVSYEQYF. The CDR3 DNA follows: TGTGCCAGCAGTGCCCAGGTCTCCTACGAGCAGTACTTC. Supplemented by reference TRBV2 and TRBJ2-7, the full variable domain reads EPEVTQTPSHQVTQMGQEVILRCVPISNHLYFYWYRQILGQKVEFLVSFYNNEISEKSEIFDDQFSVERPDGSNFTLKIRSTKLEDSAMYFCASSAQVSYEQYFGPGTRLTVT.

V and J are TRBV29-1 and TRBJ2-7, with D hard to call. The germline CDR1 and CDR2 sequences are SQVTM and ANQGSEA. This CDR3 spans 11 amino acids. V lost 6 bases to trimming and J lost 2 bases, with 8 bases between them. In DNA form, the CDR3 reads TGCAGCGTGGCCTTTACCTACGAGCAGTACTTC. The encoded protein is CSVAFTYEQYF.